This TCR beta chain originates from a study of blood T cells in healthy people across ages. Study-wide results and caveats: Donor CMV status, an unknown factor, possibly confounded changes in expanded clonotypes.

The authors drew ten milliliters of peripheral blood from each donor. This clonotype came up many times. Its specificity is unknown. Germline CDR1 is SGHVS and CDR2 is FNYEAQ. Trimming shortened V by 6 bases and J by 1 base, and 12 bases separated the two germline ends. There are 14 residues in the CDR3. Alongside a J-beta primer mix, a sample-barcoded 5' primer served in a second PCR lasting about 7 to 12 cycles. MiXCR, run by TCRdb on the 5' RACE reads, gives a single entry per CDR3 protein. The sample has 700,000 to 850,000 distinct CDR3 sequences; about 37% are singletons. The sample was blood. V and J are TRBV7-6 and TRBJ1-1, with D uncertain. The receptor was derived from a man aged 18 to 30 in good health. The CDR3 loop reads CASSSPGRNTEAFF. CDR3 DNA sequence: TGTGCCAGCAGTTCCCCCGGGAGGAACACTGAAGCTTTCTTT. Full variable domain (outside the CDR3, taken from reference TRBV7-6 and TRBJ1-1): GAGVSQSPRYKVTKRGQDVALRCDPISGHVSLYWYRQALGQGPEFLTYFNYEAQQDKSGLPNDRFSAERPEGSISTLTIQRTEQRDSAMYRCASSSPGRNTEAFFGQGTRLTVV.